Sequencing of this T cell receptor (beta chain) was carried out in a study of blood T cell dynamics during melanoma immunotherapy. Study overall: Patients with metastatic melanoma got pembrolizumab or nivolumab-ipilimumab as first-line care. General study points: Whether repertoire-driving clones were melanoma-specific could not be determined.

Concerning this clone itself: The target antigen is unknown.

Time point reported: pre-treatment baseline. Germline CDR1 is SGHNT and CDR2 is YENEEA. V lost 5 bases to trimming and J lost 4 bases, with 13 bases between them. CDR3 length equals 14 residues. Only in-frame clones appear in the TCRdb table, and some are missing; sequencing was by immunoSEQ multiplex PCR. The repertoire has about 6,300 clones, roughly 91% of them found once; the top ten carry more than 10%. V is TRBV11-3 and J is TRBJ2-3, with no clear D. Sequenced material: cell-free DNA from blood, taken from a patient treated with checkpoint blockade. This receptor was taken from a human donor with melanoma. The CDR3 protein is CASSRGTRSDTQYF. DNA of the CDR3: TGTGCCAGCAGCCGCGGCACCCGGTCAGATACGCAGTATTTT.